This T cell receptor beta chain stems from a study of cytomegalovirus exposure and HLA in healthy donors. Overall study results and limits: Presence/absence comparisons presumed near-even sequencing depth among donors. A later analysis found TCR association rates differed by HLA locus, highest for DRB1 and lowest for HLA-C. Equally common other TCR beta chains were less clonally expanded than HLA-associated ones, a later analysis found. Most CMV-associated TCR beta chains appeared HLA-restricted in a later analysis.

This CDR3 comprises 14 residues. The germline V gene has CDR1 LNHDA and CDR2 SQIVND (reference sequence). Trimming shortened V by 3 bases and J by 7 bases, and 14 bases separated the two germline ends. PCR involved 60 Vbeta and 13 Jbeta primers. The data were produced by immunoSEQ multiplex PCR, yet TCRdb's version contains in-frame clones alone and is incomplete. The data contain roughly 61,000 clones, approximately 80% of them singletons. Points on this clone: As yet, its antigen is unknown.

What was sequenced was PBMCs. This TCR came from a male donor in good health and CMV-seronegative. V gene TRBV19 combines with J gene TRBJ2-3, with D perhaps matching TRBD1 (5 bases). The CDR3 reads CASSITGPANTQYF. The CDR3 DNA sequence: TGTGCCAGTAGTATCACAGGCCCGGCGAATACGCAGTATTTT.